The 26 T cell receptor beta chains below come from one sample, sequenced in a study of shared clonotypes between healthy human individuals. Here immunoSEQ multiplex PCR was the method, and the copy in TCRdb shows in-frame clones only, minus some. The sample holds 1,400,000 or so clones, 98% seen once. The sequenced sample consisted of naive CD4+ T cells sorted from blood. The subset here: CD45RA+ positively selected. The receptors were gathered from a young man in good health.

About this clone: This sample includes further DNA sequences coding for the same CDR3. This chain joins TRBV5-1 and TRBJ2-3; D is unclear. V lost 0 bases, J lost 0 bases, and 5 bases lay in between. This CDR3 contains 14 residues. Germline CDR1 SGHRS, CDR2 YFSETQ. CDR3 region: CASSLDSSTDTQYF. In nucleotides, the CDR3 is TGCGCCAGCAGCTTGGACTCGAGCACAGATACGCAGTATTTT.

This sequence joins TRBV13 and TRBJ2-5; D unclear. Germline CDR1 and CDR2: PRHDT and FYEKMQ (reference sequence). This CDR3 contains 13 residues. Trimming took off 2 bases at V and 5 bases at J, with 9 bases between the two ends. The CDR3 loop reads CASSLFQVETQYF. CDR3 DNA: TGTGCCAGCAGCTTATTCCAGGTGGAGACCCAGTACTTC.

The chain is built from TRBV11-2 and TRBJ1-2; 9 bases are a match to TRBD1. The CDR3 is 13 residues long. The V gene end was trimmed by 5 bases and the J gene end by 7 bases; junction bases not matched to a gene: 5. Germline loops: CDR1 SGHAT, CDR2 FQNNGV. CDR3 nucleotides: TGTGCCAGCAGCCCTGACAGGGGGTCTGGCTACACCTTC. Residues: CASSPDRGSGYTF.

This chain links TRBV6-5 with TRBJ2-7; tentatively, D is TRBD1 (6 bases). From germline, CDR1 is MNHEY and CDR2 SVGAGI. V was trimmed by 4 bases and J by 0 bases, leaving 16 bases between them. The CDR3 is 16 amino acids. CDR3 loop: CASSSFRGDSSYEQYF. The CDR3 nucleotides read TGTGCCAGCAGTTCCTTCAGGGGCGATAGCTCCTACGAGCAGTACTTC.

This sequence joins TRBV7-6 and TRBJ2-2, with TRBD1 as a possible D gene (5 bases). Germline V gene lookup returns CDR1 SGHVS and CDR2 FNYEAQ. V was clipped by 3 bases and J by 10 bases, with 18 bases between them. This CDR3 has 15 amino acids. CDR3 region: CASSLFQGPRLELFF. For the CDR3, the DNA is TGTGCCAGCAGCTTGTTTCAGGGCCCCCGACTGGAGCTGTTTTTT.

This rearrangement joins TRBV10-3 to TRBJ2-2, with 14 bases matching TRBD2. Germline CDR1 reads ENHRY; CDR2 reads SYGVKD. The ends lost 7 bases at V and 3 bases at J; junction bases unmatched: 1. CDR3 length: 15 amino acids. The CDR3 bases are TGTGCCATCAAGGGACTAGCGGGAGACACCGGGGAGCTGTTTTTT. This codes for CAIKGLAGDTGELFF.

This clone showed up just once. This sequence joins TRBV28 and TRBJ1-2, with D unresolved. The V and J ends lost 8 bases and 10 bases respectively, with 20 bases between them. This CDR3 region has 13 residues. In germline, CDR1 is MDHEN, CDR2 SYDVKM. The CDR3 reads CASSTPGRDDYTF. Written as DNA, the CDR3 is TGTGCCAGCTCAACACCGGGCCGTGATGACTACACCTTC.

The V gene is TRBV6-1, the J gene TRBJ1-2; 7 nucleotides line up with TRBD1. The CDR3 runs to 14 residues. The trim removed 5 bases at V and 5 bases at J, leaving 8 bases unmatched. Per the germline V gene, CDR1 is MNHNS and CDR2 is SASEGT. CDR3 sequence (DNA): TGTGCCAGCAGTAACCGGGACAGACCATATGGCTACACCTTC. Translating it yields CASSNRDRPYGYTF.

This rearrangement joins TRBV5-1 to TRBJ2-7, with TRBD2 identical over 16 bases. The J segment lost 5 bases and the V segment lost 0 bases, leaving 5 bases of the junction unmatched. The CDR3 extends over 17 amino acids. From germline, CDR1 is SGHRS and CDR2 YFSETQ. This chain's CDR3 is CASSLEGLAGGPHEQYF. The CDR3 bases are TGCGCCAGCAGCTTGGAGGGACTAGCGGGAGGGCCCCACGAGCAGTACTTC.

The rearrangement joins TRBV5-1 to TRBJ1-1; D gene unclear. Trimming took off 0 bases at V and 0 bases at J, with 9 bases between the two ends. The CDR3 extends over 15 amino acids. CDR1 SGHRS and CDR2 YFSETQ come from the germline V gene. The CDR3 coding sequence is TGCGCCAGCAGCTTGGCCTTGGTCGTGAACACTGAAGCTTTCTTT. Translated: CASSLALVVNTEAFF.

The genes are TRBV4-2 and TRBJ2-7, with 13 bases fitting TRBD2. Trimming at V came to 6 bases and at J to 5 bases, leaving 19 bases not matched to a gene. The CDR3 totals 19 residues. Germline loops: CDR1 LGHNA, CDR2 YNFKEQ. CDR3 sequence: CASSPRFRTSGRVSHEQYF. DNA for the CDR3: TGTGCCAGCAGTCCACGTTTCCGGACTAGCGGGAGAGTTAGCCACGAGCAGTACTTC.

V and J are TRBV4-1 and TRBJ1-3, with TRBD1 as a possible D gene (5 bases). The V gene lost 2 bases and the J gene lost 7 bases, with 12 bases spanning the gap. Germline V gene data show CDR1 as MGHRA and CDR2 as YSYEKL. CDR3 length equals 14 residues. CDR3 DNA sequence: TGCGCCAGCAGCCAACCCAGGGAGGGGAACACCATATATTTT. Translation: CASSQPREGNTIYF.

The chain combines TRBV18 with TRBJ1-2, with 7 bases fitting TRBD1. The CDR3 extends over 15 amino acids. Per the germline V gene, CDR1 is KGHSH and CDR2 is LQKENI. J was trimmed by 7 bases and V by 0 bases; bases with no gene match: 8. The CDR3 sequence is CASSPPRQGEFGYTF. The CDR3 nucleotides are TGTGCCAGCTCACCACCGAGGCAGGGGGAATTTGGCTACACCTTC. Together with reference TRBV18 and TRBJ1-2, the CDR3 gives the full variable domain: NAGVMQNPRHLVRRRGQEARLRCSPMKGHSHVYWYRQLPEEGLKFMVYLQKENIIDESGMPKERFSAEFPKEGPSILRIQQVVRGDSAAYFCASSPPRQGEFGYTFGSGTRLTVV.

CDR3: CASSGGVSNEQFF. DNA for the CDR3: TGTGCCAGCAGTGGAGGGGTTAGCAATGAGCAGTTCTTC. The gene calls are TRBV2 and TRBJ2-1, with D possibly called TRBD1 or TRBD2 (5 bases each). The germline V gene encodes CDR1 SNHLY and CDR2 FYNNEI. The CDR3 spans 13 residues. Trimming removed 4 bases from V and 6 bases from J, with 10 bases in between.

The chain has TRBV28 and TRBJ2-5; 9 bases line up with TRBD1. J lost 1 base, V lost 5 bases, and 8 bases had no gene match. The germline V gene has CDR1 MDHEN and CDR2 SYDVKM. CDR3 size: 16 residues. The CDR3 loop reads CASSIGTGFFQETQYF. The CDR3 nucleotides read TGTGCCAGCAGTATCGGGACAGGGTTTTTCCAAGAGACCCAGTACTTC.

This clone was counted a single time. This chain joins TRBV19 and TRBJ2-3; D uncertain. CDR1 and CDR2 from the germline V gene are LNHDA and SQIVND (reference sequence). Trimming cost V 7 bases and J 0 bases, with 8 bases left between them. This CDR3 has 13 residues. This chain's CDR3 is CASNDLSTDTQYF. Written as DNA, the CDR3 is TGTGCCAGTAACGACCTTAGCACAGATACGCAGTATTTT.

On this clone itself: Distinct nucleotide sequences in the sample also encode this CDR3. The rearrangement links TRBV9 to TRBJ2-3; no clear D. This CDR3 has 13 residues. The V gene lost 0 bases and the J gene lost 0 bases, with 2 bases spanning the gap. Germline CDR1 reads SGDLS; CDR2 reads YYNGEE. The DNA of the CDR3 is TGTGCCAGCAGCGTAGGTAGCACAGATACGCAGTATTTT. The encoded protein is CASSVGSTDTQYF.

Turning to this clone: The same CDR3 is also encoded by other DNA sequences in this sample. V gene TRBV29-1 combines with J gene TRBJ2-5, with D tentatively TRBD1 or TRBD2 (5 bases each). Per the germline V gene, CDR1 is SQVTM and CDR2 is ANQGSEA. This CDR3 is built from 12 residues. V was cut by 3 bases and J by 5 bases, with 10 bases left in between. The CDR3 DNA is TGCAGCGTTGATAGGGGCGGGGAGACCCAGTACTTC. Protein product: CSVDRGGETQYF.

This chain connects TRBV19 to TRBJ2-1; 15 nucleotides line up with TRBD2. The CDR3 length is 15 residues. The ends lost 8 bases at V and 15 bases at J; junction bases unmatched: 14. Germline CDR1 and CDR2: LNHDA and SQIVND (reference sequence). DNA for the CDR3: TGTGCCAGTTGGCTCTCCGTGGGACTAGCGGGAGGTCTGTTCTTC. Translation gives CASWLSVGLAGGLFF. Drawing the rest from reference TRBV19 and TRBJ2-1, the complete variable domain is DGGITQSPKYLFRKEGQNVTLSCEQNLNHDAMYWYRQDPGQGLRLIYYSQIVNDFQKGDIAEGYSVSREKKESFPLTVTSAQKNPTAFYLCASWLSVGLAGGLFFGPGTRLTVL.

This chain connects TRBV28 to TRBJ2-3; 8 nucleotides agree with TRBD1. The CDR3 is 15 residues long. Germline lookup yields CDR1 MDHEN and CDR2 SYDVKM. V lost 6 bases to trimming and J lost 6 bases; unmatched junction nucleotides: 11. CDR3 protein: CASRNRGFSEDTQYF. For the CDR3, the DNA is TGTGCCAGCAGGAACAGGGGGTTTAGTGAGGATACGCAGTATTTT.

Note on this clone: Other DNA sequences within the sample encode an identical CDR3. The chain links TRBV5-1 to TRBJ2-7, with D tentatively TRBD2 (6 bases). Germline V gene data show CDR1 as SGHRS and CDR2 as YFSETQ. V dropped 0 bases and J dropped 2 bases, with 9 bases sitting between them. CDR3 length: 14 amino acids. The CDR3 is CASSLGDSPYEQYF. The CDR3 nucleotides read TGCGCCAGCAGCTTGGGGGACTCACCCTACGAGCAGTACTTC.

This chain links TRBV7-2 with TRBJ2-2, with TRBD2 matching 7 bases. Germline lookup yields CDR1 SGHTA and CDR2 FQGNSA. The CDR3 runs 16 residues. The V and J ends lost 5 bases and 4 bases, in that order; junction bases with no gene match: 10. Here the CDR3 DNA reads TGTGCCAGCAGCCCACCTGGGAGGGGCGGCACCGGGGAGCTGTTTTTT. Residues: CASSPPGRGGTGELFF.

V usage is TRBV11-3 and J usage is TRBJ2-3, with 14 nucleotides matching TRBD2. Germline CDR1 is SGHNT and CDR2 is YENEEA. The CDR3 spans 15 residues. V lost 5 bases, J lost 9 bases, and 7 bases stayed unmatched. The CDR3 loop reads CASSAPGLAGETQYF. As DNA, the CDR3 is TGTGCCAGCAGCGCACCGGGACTAGCGGGAGAAACGCAGTATTTT.

J is TRBJ1-4 and V is TRBV7-2, with TRBD1 as a possible D gene (5 bases). The CDR3 is 15 residues long. V was shortened by 2 bases and J by 3 bases, with 10 bases between the two germline ends. Germline values: CDR1 SGHTA, CDR2 FQGNSA. CDR3 nucleotide sequence: TGTGCCAGCAGCTTATTTCAGGGCGCTAATGAAAAACTGTTTTTT. This sequence encodes CASSLFQGANEKLFF.

The V and J genes are TRBV2 and TRBJ2-3, with a tentative D call TRBD1 (6 bases). Germline CDR1 SNHLY, CDR2 FYNNEI. The CDR3 is made up of 14 amino acids. V dropped 5 bases and J dropped 6 bases, with 15 bases sitting between them. The CDR3 DNA sequence: TGTGCCAGCAGTATACAGGGATTAGGGGATACGCAGTATTTT. This codes for CASSIQGLGDTQYF.

The chain is built from TRBV19 and TRBJ1-1; 8 positions match TRBD1. Germline values: CDR1 LNHDA, CDR2 SQIVND (reference sequence). After removal of 5 bases from V and 4 bases from J, the junction contained 3 bases not matched to a gene. This CDR3 comprises 13 residues. The CDR3 sequence: CASSAGGGTEAFF. The DNA for the CDR3 is TGTGCCAGTAGTGCAGGGGGCGGCACTGAAGCTTTCTTT.